This T cell receptor beta chain was documented in a study of cytomegalovirus exposure and HLA in healthy donors. The overall study: An analysis done earlier identified about 100 million unique TCR beta sequences from about 180 million T cells.

PCR employed 60 Vbeta and 13 Jbeta primers. Method: immunoSEQ multiplex PCR; TCRdb's copy keeps in-frame clones and lacks some. The sample comprises about 190,000 clones, about three quarters of which are singletons, and around 0.99% rests with the top ten. Germline loops: CDR1 MNHEY, CDR2 SMNVEV (reference sequence). V was pared by 6 bases and J by 4 bases, with 13 bases between. The CDR3 contains 14 residues. This clone was recorded a few times. This TCR was sampled from a middle-aged woman in good health and CMV-seronegative. Sequenced: PBMCs. The chain couples TRBV27 to TRBJ1-5; perhaps TRBD1 as D (6 bases). The CDR3 sequence is CASRDSQLNQPQHF. The CDR3 DNA is TGTGCCAGCAGGGACAGCCAATTAAATCAGCCCCAGCATTTT.